This passage covers 3 T cell receptor beta chains from one sample sequenced in a study of T-cell memory formation after mild COVID-19. TCRdb re-called the 5' RACE reads through MiXCR, storing one row per CDR3 protein. The sample has about 430,000 distinct CDR3 sequences, about 20% seen once. Sequenced sample: PBMCs or a T cell subset sorted from them (not recorded which). All receptors derive from a man younger than 30 who had mild COVID-19 (a few samples of this study predate the infection). Cell type and time point are not known.

The rearrangement joins TRBV5-1 to TRBJ2-2; D is perhaps TRBD2 (5 bases). Trimming pared 2 bases from V and 0 bases from J, leaving 11 bases between. Germline CDR1 SGHRS, CDR2 YFSETQ. The length of the CDR3 is 16 residues. The CDR3 region is CASSFRERANTGELFF. CDR3 sequence (DNA): TGCGCCAGCAGCTTTAGGGAGCGCGCGAACACCGGGGAGCTGTTTTTT.

This clonotype came up many times. The CDR3 loop reads CASSEGSLYNEQFF. For the CDR3, the DNA is TGTGCCAGCAGTGAAGGGAGTTTATACAATGAGCAGTTCTTC. The chain links TRBV6-4 to TRBJ2-1, with TRBD2 as a possible D gene (5 bases). Trimming removed 3 bases at V and 4 bases at J, with 10 bases between. Germline V CDR1 and CDR2: MRHNA, SNTAGT. There are 14 residues in the CDR3.

This chain uses TRBV9 with TRBJ2-5; 9 bases are a match to TRBD1. Looked up from germline, CDR1 is SGDLS and CDR2 is YYNGEE. Losses at the gene ends were 3 bases for V and 7 bases for J; bases not matched to a gene: 13. There are 16 residues in the CDR3. This chain's CDR3 is CASSANPGQGYGTQYF. CDR3 DNA sequence: TGTGCCAGCAGCGCCAATCCGGGACAGGGTTACGGGACCCAGTACTTC.